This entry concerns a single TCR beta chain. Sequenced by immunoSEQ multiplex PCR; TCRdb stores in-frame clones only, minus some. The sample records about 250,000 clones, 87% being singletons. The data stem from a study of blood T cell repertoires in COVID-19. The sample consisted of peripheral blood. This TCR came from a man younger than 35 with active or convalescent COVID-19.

The CDR3 reads CASSLQDRATEAFF. The CDR3 nucleotides read TGTGCCAGCAGTTTACAGGACAGGGCTACTGAAGCTTTCTTT. V is TRBV27 and J is TRBJ1-1, with 8 bases that match TRBD1. The CDR3 extends over 14 amino acids. Germline V CDR1 and CDR2: MNHEY, SMNVEV (reference sequence). Trimming removed 2 bases from V and 5 bases from J; junction bases left unmatched: 4.